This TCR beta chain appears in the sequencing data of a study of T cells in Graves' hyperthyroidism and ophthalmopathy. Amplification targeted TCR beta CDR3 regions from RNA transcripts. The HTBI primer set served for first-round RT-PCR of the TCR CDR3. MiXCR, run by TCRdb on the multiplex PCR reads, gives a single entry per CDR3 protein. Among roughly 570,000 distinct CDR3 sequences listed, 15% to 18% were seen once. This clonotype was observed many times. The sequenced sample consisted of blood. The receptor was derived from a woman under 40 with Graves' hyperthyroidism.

The CDR3 loop is CASSISSYEQYF. CDR3 nucleotides: TGTGCCAGCTCAATATCGTCGTACGAGCAGTACTTC. This chain joins TRBV6-1 and TRBJ2-7; D unresolved. The length of the CDR3 is 12 residues. Germline lookup yields CDR1 MNHNS and CDR2 SASEGT. Trimming cost V 8 bases and J 4 bases, with 12 bases left between them.